The rows below give T cell receptor beta chains drawn from one sample of a study of cytomegalovirus exposure and HLA in healthy donors. TCRdb's table, derived via immunoSEQ multiplex PCR, lists solely in-frame clones and lacks some. In the table there are tens of thousands of clones, around 72% of which are singletons. The sample comprised PBMCs. These receptors were taken from a male donor in good health and CMV-seropositive. CDR3s include the opening cysteine and the closing phenylalanine or tryptophan. The order of the fields is CDR3 DNA, CDR3 protein, D gene, clone size, V gene, J gene. A D gene is named only where the DNA matches it firmly. The listing skips clone size in some rows; elsewhere it reads once, few, many or a size class.

DNA: TGCGCCAGCAGCTCCTCGGACTCGGGAGCTTTCTTT
CDR3: CASSSSDSGAFF
D: NA
size: once
V: TRBV5-1
J: TRBJ1-1

DNA: TGTGCCAGCAGTGATGCGGGACGATCCACAGATACGCAGTATTTT
CDR3: CASSDAGRSTDTQYF
D: NA
size: few
V: TRBV6-1
J: TRBJ2-3

DNA: TGCGCCAGCAGCCAAGATTGGGGGCGTGGGACTAGCGGGGATTATGAGCAGTTCTTC
CDR3: CASSQDWGRGTSGDYEQFF
D: TRBD2
size: NA
V: TRBV4-3
J: TRBJ2-1

DNA: TGCGCCAGCAGTCAGAACAGTAGCAATCAGCCCCAGCATTTT
CDR3: CASSQNSSNQPQHF
D: NA
size: once
V: TRBV23-1
J: TRBJ1-5

DNA: TGCGCCAGCAGCTTGGGGCTAGCGGGAGTCGGGGAGCAGTACTTC
CDR3: CASSLGLAGVGEQYF
D: TRBD2
size: NA
V: TRBV5-1
J: TRBJ2-7

DNA: TGTGCCAGCAGCCAGAGGACAGGGCAGGGTTCACCCCTCCACTTT
CDR3: CASSQRTGQGSPLHF
D: TRBD1
size: NA
V: TRBV9
J: TRBJ1-6

DNA: TGTGCCAGCAGTCTTCAGGCTAACAAGTACTTC
CDR3: CASSLQANKYF
D: NA
size: NA
V: TRBV28
J: TRBJ2-7

DNA: TGTGCCATCAGGGGACAGGGTGACGAGCAGTACTTC
CDR3: CAIRGQGDEQYF
D: TRBD1
size: few
V: TRBV10-3
J: TRBJ2-7

DNA: TGTGCCAGCAGCTTAGACAGGCTGCCCGCTTTCTTT
CDR3: CASSLDRLPAFF
D: NA
size: NA
V: TRBV7-2
J: TRBJ1-1

DNA: TGTGCCATCAGCACCGGGACTTCCCCCGATCAGCCCCAGCATTTT
CDR3: CAISTGTSPDQPQHF
D: NA
size: NA
V: TRBV10-3
J: TRBJ1-5

DNA: TGTGCCAGTAGTATCGGGACTAGCCCCTACGAGCAGTACTTC
CDR3: CASSIGTSPYEQYF
D: TRBD2
size: NA
V: TRBV19
J: TRBJ2-7

DNA: TGCGCCAGCAGCGTGACAGGGGGCAATGAGCAGTTCTTC
CDR3: CASSVTGGNEQFF
D: TRBD1
size: NA
V: TRBV5-1
J: TRBJ2-1

DNA: TGTGCCAGCAGCGCTGGGGGGGGGAGCACAGATACGCAGTATTTT
CDR3: CASSAGGGSTDTQYF
D: TRBD2
size: few
V: TRBV9
J: TRBJ2-3

DNA: TGCGCCAGCAGCACGGGGACAGGGGCGGAAGGCTACACCTTC
CDR3: CASSTGTGAEGYTF
D: TRBD1
size: few
V: TRBV5-1
J: TRBJ1-2

DNA: TGTGCCAGCAGTTTGTCGGGGGGGGCCAACGTCCTGACTTTC
CDR3: CASSLSGGANVLTF
D: NA
size: NA
V: TRBV5-4
J: TRBJ2-6

DNA: TGTGCCAGTAGTCCATCAGGGAACAATCAGCCCCAGCATTTT
CDR3: CASSPSGNNQPQHF
D: NA
size: NA
V: TRBV19
J: TRBJ1-5

DNA: TGCGCCAGCAGCGCTTACCCGGGACTAGCGAGCTCCTACGAGCAGTACTTC
CDR3: CASSAYPGLASSYEQYF
D: TRBD2
size: NA
V: TRBV5-1
J: TRBJ2-7

DNA: TGTGCCAGCAGCTTAGTTGCGGGGGCGGGGGAGCAGTACTTC
CDR3: CASSLVAGAGEQYF
D: NA
size: NA
V: TRBV7-2
J: TRBJ2-7

DNA: TGTGCCAGCAGTGGGCCTGTCGGGAAGGATTCACCCCTCCACTTT
CDR3: CASSGPVGKDSPLHF
D: NA
size: NA
V: TRBV2
J: TRBJ1-6

DNA: TGCGCCAGCAGCCCAGAAGGACAGAATGGCTACACCTTC
CDR3: CASSPEGQNGYTF
D: NA
size: NA
V: TRBV5-1
J: TRBJ1-2

DNA: TGTTCCAGCAGCTTAGGACTGGGACAGGGGGCGCCTGGGGCCAACGTCCTGACTTTC
CDR3: CSSSLGLGQGAPGANVLTF
D: TRBD1
size: NA
V: TRBV7-9
J: TRBJ2-6

DNA: TGTGCCAGCAGGATGGGGGGGGGATCACCCCTCCACTTT
CDR3: CASRMGGGSPLHF
D: NA
size: NA
V: TRBV2
J: TRBJ1-6

DNA: TGTGCCAGCAGCTTATGGGGACAGGGGGGGACTGAAGCTTTCTTT
CDR3: CASSLWGQGGTEAFF
D: TRBD1
size: NA
V: TRBV7-9
J: TRBJ1-1

DNA: TGTGCCAGCAGCGAAAAGTCAGGGTTTAGTCAGCCCCAGCATTTT
CDR3: CASSEKSGFSQPQHF
D: NA
size: few
V: TRBV2
J: TRBJ1-5

DNA: TGCGCCAGCAGCCCGAGGGCAACTAATGAAAAACTGTTTTTT
CDR3: CASSPRATNEKLFF
D: NA
size: NA
V: TRBV5-1
J: TRBJ1-4

DNA: TGTGCCTGGAGTGTAGGGACTTATCAGCCCCAGCATTTT
CDR3: CAWSVGTYQPQHF
D: NA
size: NA
V: TRBV30
J: TRBJ1-5

DNA: TGCGCCAGCAGCCTGGGGACAGGGGGGTACCAAGAGACCCAGTACTTC
CDR3: CASSLGTGGYQETQYF
D: TRBD1
size: NA
V: TRBV5-4
J: TRBJ2-5

DNA: TGTGCCAGCAGTGAAGCCCGAGGCGGGGAGCAGTACTTC
CDR3: CASSEARGGEQYF
D: NA
size: once
V: TRBV2
J: TRBJ2-7

DNA: TGCGCCAGCAGCCCTGAAGGGACAGGGTCTACCTACGAGCAGTACTTC
CDR3: CASSPEGTGSTYEQYF
D: TRBD1
size: NA
V: TRBV5-1
J: TRBJ2-7

DNA: TGCGCCAGCAGAGCCAGGGGAGGGTACTATAGCAATCAGCCCCAGCATTTT
CDR3: CASRARGGYYSNQPQHF
D: NA
size: NA
V: TRBV10-2
J: TRBJ1-5

DNA: TGTGCCAGCAGTGAAATGACAGGGCTCAAAAACATTCAGTACTTC
CDR3: CASSEMTGLKNIQYF
D: TRBD1
size: NA
V: TRBV6-1
J: TRBJ2-4

DNA: TGTGCCAGCAGCCCGACTAGCGTCCAAGAGACCCAGTACTTC
CDR3: CASSPTSVQETQYF
D: TRBD2
size: few
V: TRBV7-2
J: TRBJ2-5